This T cell receptor beta chain was recovered during a study of graft-versus-host responses after intestinal transplantation (dated by TCRdb to the early 2020s). Study-level background: Recipients received multivisceral, liver-intestinal, or isolated intestinal transplants. Samples from three later patients were sequenced in-house on an Illumina MiSeq with MiXCR processing rather than by the commercial service. All recipients received anti-thymocyte globulin induction followed by maintenance tacrolimus and steroids for approximately 3 years. Bulk TCR-beta CDR3 sequencing was used to track graft-versus-host and host-versus-graft alloreactive T cell clones in the graft, circulation and bone marrow after intestinal transplantation. A cohort of roughly 25 intestinal transplant recipients, including one retransplant, was enrolled, and a few patients lacking pretransplant specimens were excluded. Donor T cell macrochimerism was defined as a peak of at least 4% donor T cells among recipient peripheral blood mononuclear cells. To identify alloreactive clones, pre-transplant mixed lymphocyte reaction products were sequenced and then compared with unstimulated pre-transplant donor and recipient T cells. Results and caveats for the whole study, not just this receptor: GvH clones were detected in recipient bone marrow, and some of these GvH clones were observed earlier in ileal mucosa or blood, consistent with an intestinal mucosal origin. Conclusions were limited by the relatively low number and heterogeneity of intestinal transplant patients. In the allografts of patients with donor T cell macrochimerism, GvH to HvG T cell clonal ratios were high. Peak levels of circulating GvH clones were associated with declines in HvG clones early after transplant.

The library was built by means of the immunoSEQ multiplex PCR assay. High-throughput TCR-beta CDR3 sequencing of genomic DNA from most patients was performed by Adaptive Biotechnologies. In the original analysis: TCR sequencing data for some 19 patients were retrieved from Adaptive's ImmunoSEQ software; three other patients were processed with MiXCR and VDJtools. CDR3 nucleotide sequences shared between donor and recipient were removed because the origin of such sequences could not be assigned. To be classed as alloreactive, a clone needed at least 2-fold expansion over unstimulated cells and a minimum CFSE-low frequency of 0.002% (template counts) or 0.001% (read counts). Mappable clones were those detected in sequenced pre-transplant spleen, lymph node, or MLR CFSE-low populations of the donor or recipient. Cumulative frequency of alloreactive clones was calculated as a percentage of all sequences weighted by copy number. TCRdb obtained this table from immuneACCESS and retained in-frame rearrangements with V and J assigned. These tables miss some clones; where compared with another copy, unresolved V genes account for less than half of the shortfall, and the remainder is unexplained. That table furnishes V, J and clone size, whereas the DNA furnished D and trimming. This sample lists more than 3,500 clones; roughly 77% were detected once. The ten most abundant clones make up 7.2% of the sample.

Taken from the germline V gene, the CDR1 and CDR2 loops are SGDLS and YYNGEE. V loses 0 bases, J loses 6 bases, and the germline ends lie 6 bases apart. The CDR3 starts with the cysteine, ends with the phenylalanine, and has 12 residues. Of all the DNA, just the CDR3 is kept, 36 bases in frame from base 1. To isolate intraepithelial and lamina propria lymphocytes from graft specimens, dithiothreitol, EDTA incubations and collagenase D digestion were used. Bulk TCR-beta sequencing was performed on serial intestinal graft biopsy specimens collected as late as 600 days after transplant. Comments on this clone: This receptor's antigen is unknown. Base qualities were left out, and no much larger clone turns up one base away.

The starting material was ileum tissue, obtained 9 days after transplant. The receptor was derived from a human patient who received an intestinal transplant, so some T cells may come from the graft donor. The sequence links TRBV9 to TRBJ1-1; a confident D gene designation cannot be given. The CDR3 protein: CASSVVGPEAFF. DNA sequence: TGTGCCAGCAGCGTAGTGGGCCCTGAAGCTTTCTTT. The CDR3 plus the reference TRBV9 and TRBJ1-1 genes for the other parts give the full variable domain: DSGVTQTPKHLITATGQRVTLRCSPRSGDLSVYWYQQSLDQGLQFLIQYYNGEERAKGNILERFSAQQFPDLHSELNLSSLELGDSALYFCASSVVGPEAFFGQGTRLTVV.